Detailed here is one T cell receptor beta chain. Its target is unknown. The data derive from a study of OX40 agonist ivuxolimab in advanced cancers. Whole-study context: Prior checkpoint blockade (anti-PD-1, anti-PD-L1 or anti-CTLA-4) was permitted; about 40% had it. Study-level findings and limits: Antigen specificity of clonally expanded peripheral T cells was not established.

Profiling relied on immunoSEQ multiplex PCR, and the TCRdb table lists in-frame clones only, not all of them. The data show about 62,000 clones, 88% seen once. V was clipped by 0 bases and J by 1 base, with 7 bases between them. The germline CDR1 and CDR2 sequences are LNHNV and YYDKDF (reference sequence). The length of the CDR3 is 15 residues. Sequences were derived from CD4+ or CD8+ T cells sorted from blood, sampled in a trial of the OX40 agonist ivuxolimab. This sequence originates from an adult with an advanced solid tumor such as melanoma, head and neck, liver or kidney cancer. The chain combines TRBV15 with TRBJ1-5; D remains ambiguous. Here the CDR3 reads CATSRDGFSNQPQHF. The CDR3 coding sequence is TGTGCCACCAGCAGAGATGGGTTCAGCAATCAGCCCCAGCATTTT. The variable domain in full, with the rest retrieved from reference TRBV15 and TRBJ1-5, is DAMVIQNPRYQVTQFGKPVTLSCSQTLNHNVMYWYQQKSSQAPKLLFHYYDKDFNNEADTPDNFQSRRPNTSFCFLDIRSPGLGDTAMYLCATSRDGFSNQPQHFGDGTRLSIL.